This T cell receptor beta chain was documented in a study of cytomegalovirus exposure and HLA in healthy donors. The PCR used 60 Vbeta and 13 Jbeta primers. Clones were sequenced by immunoSEQ multiplex PCR, and TCRdb holds only the in-frame ones, with some missing. The sample has 160,000 or so clones, approximately 80% seen once; the top ten hold 1.5% to 2%. A note on this clone: Its antigen is unidentified.

There are 17 residues in the CDR3. CDR1 is SGHTA and CDR2 is FQGTGA in the germline V gene. Trimming took 5 bases from V and 0 from J, leaving 17 bases between them. Study-wide points: Donors were assumed by presence/absence analyses to have roughly uniform sequencing depth. Trimming of TCR beta V- and J-genes showed a link, identified in a later analysis, to a missense DCLRE1C variant. It was reported that TCR beta sequences correctly inferred the HLA-A and HLA-B alleles for most subjects.

This chain uses TRBV7-3 with TRBJ1-3; D remains ambiguous. This sequence was found in a man aged 18 to 35 in good health and CMV-seronegative. Sample: PBMCs. This CDR3 reads CASSPWGGPVSGNTIYF. In DNA form, the CDR3 reads TGTGCCAGCAGCCCCTGGGGAGGCCCAGTCTCTGGAAACACCATATATTTT. Supplemented by reference TRBV7-3 and TRBJ1-3, the full variable domain reads GAGVSQTPSNKVTEKGKYVELRCDPISGHTALYWYRQSLGQGPEFLIYFQGTGAADDSGLPNDRFFAVRPEGSVSTLKIQRTERGDSAVYLCASSPWGGPVSGNTIYFGEGSWLTVV.